This T cell receptor beta chain stems from a study of T cells after yellow fever vaccination (dated by TCRdb to the late 2010s). For the wider study: Libraries from fractions with low cell numbers were prepared with the SMART-Seq v4 Ultra Low Input RNA kit. To track T-cell clones before and after primary and booster YFV17D yellow fever vaccination, bulk TCR alpha and beta repertoires were sequenced longitudinally. Two healthy male donors made up the cohort, one aged 18 to 29 years and the other aged 30 to 40 years. Blood samples were taken at several timepoints before and after primary and secondary immunization, and bulk PBMC replicates and cell subsets were isolated. What the research found in general, with its limitations: Only a couple of donors were included in the study, so the extent to which the findings can be generalized is limited. A small share of clonotypes was detected in both CD4 and CD8 compartments, with the overlap likely arising from convergent recombination. FACS-sorted repertoires could contain abundant contaminating clonotypes from the bulk population, so computational filtering was required. Most clones expanded after primary vaccination (almost 97% of CD4 and roughly 91% of CD8) were re-detected after the booster, suggesting that broad memory maintenance occurred. Compared with the primary T-cell response, the secondary T-cell response was weaker but faster, peaking on day 5 rather than day 15.

In this sample, this clonotype turned up a few times. The clone's antigen remains unknown. The sample holds no much larger clone one base away, and base qualities are not on file. In the paper's terms, the treatment or condition label means: live attenuated yellow fever vaccine strain. PBMCs were isolated from peripheral blood using a standard Ficoll-Paque protocol. Dynabeads CD4 and CD8 positive selection kits were used to isolate CD4 and CD8 T-cell fractions. TriZol was used to extract RNA from bulk PBMCs, CD4 and CD8 fractions, and dextramer-positive and dextramer-negative fractions. Sequencing was carried out with an Illumina NovaSeq 6000. TCR cDNA was synthesized by 5'RACE template switching, through which a universal primer site and unique molecular identifiers were introduced. Priming of cDNA synthesis was performed from both the TCR alpha and TCR beta constant segments. Two PCR steps were used to amplify libraries, with sample barcodes and sequencing adapters being added in the second step. Sequencing of the libraries was done on either Illumina HiSeq 2500 (2x100 bp) or NovaSeq (2x150 bp). The authors' analysis ran thus. Reads were demultiplexed and collapsed into UMI consensus sequences with MIGEC, and V(D)J alignment was performed with MiXCR. Clonotypes responding to the vaccine were identified with edgeR on replicate PBMC samples, with the criteria of FDR below 0.01 and a log2 fold change above 5 up to day 15. Each bulk clonotype received a CD4 or CD8 identity based on whether the sequenced CD4 or CD8 repertoire contained that clonotype at higher abundance. TCRdb handled the public reads itself, with Q25 trimming in fastp and clone calling in MiXCR, and kept productive beta chains. Duplicate CDR3 protein sequences are folded into a single record with the most common DNA and genes. The authors' filters were not applied to this entry. A total of 300,000 or so distinct CDR3 sequences appear in this sample, 7.5% to 9% of them only once. The ten largest make up 3% to 4% of the sample.

Inclusive of the bounding cysteine and phenylalanine, the CDR3 is 16 residues long. Just CDR3 DNA is preserved here, 48 bases in frame from base 1. Trimming removed 4 bases from V and 4 bases from J, leaving 16 bases between the germline ends. The germline V gene encodes CDR1 SEHNR and CDR2 FQNEAQ (reference sequence). The sequence derives from a man aged 18 to 35 who received the YFV17D yellow fever vaccine. The material sequenced was CD4+ T cells sorted from PBMCs, taken 5 days after the yellow fever booster vaccination. This chain is built from TRBV7-9 and TRBJ2-2, with TRBD1 as a weak D call on 8 bases. The CDR3 region: CASSSGQGLFTGELFF. The nucleotide sequence is given as TGTGCCAGCAGCTCCGGACAGGGACTATTCACCGGGGAGCTGTTTTTT.